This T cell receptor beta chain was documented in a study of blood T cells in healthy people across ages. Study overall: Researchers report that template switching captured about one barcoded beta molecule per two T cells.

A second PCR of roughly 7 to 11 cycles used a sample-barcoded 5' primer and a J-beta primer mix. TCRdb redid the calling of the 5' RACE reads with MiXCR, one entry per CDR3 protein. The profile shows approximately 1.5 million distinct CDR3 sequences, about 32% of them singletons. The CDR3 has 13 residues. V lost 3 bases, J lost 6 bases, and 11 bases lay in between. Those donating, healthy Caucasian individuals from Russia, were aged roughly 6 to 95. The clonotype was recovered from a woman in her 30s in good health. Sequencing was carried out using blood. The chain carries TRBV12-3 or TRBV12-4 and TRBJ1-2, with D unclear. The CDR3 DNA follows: TGTGCCAGCAGTTTGCCACAGAAGAATGGCTACACCTTC. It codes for CASSLPQKNGYTF.